The 4 T cell receptor beta chains below all came from one sample that was sequenced in a study of T cell responses to AZD1222 COVID-19 vaccine. Only in-frame clones appear in the TCRdb table, and some are missing; sequencing was by immunoSEQ multiplex PCR. This sample has about 89,000 clones, with around 84% found just once. This material consisted of peripheral blood, taken 28 days after the second AZD1222 dose. All receptors come from an adult who received the AZD1222 COVID-19 vaccine.

The chain carries TRBV7-4 and TRBJ1-2; no firm D call. The CDR3 sequence is 15 residues long. The V gene's germline CDR1 is SGHVT and CDR2 SQSDAQ. The V end was cut by 3 bases, the J end by 2 bases, with 13 bases between. DNA of the CDR3: TGTGCCAGCAGCTTTTGGGTCTTCAAGAACTATGGCTACACCTTC. Translated: CASSFWVFKNYGYTF. Together with reference TRBV7-4 and TRBJ1-2, the CDR3 gives the full variable domain: GAGVSQSPRYKVAKRGRDVALRCDSISGHVTLYWYRQTLGQGSEVLTYSQSDAQRDKSGRPSGRFSAERPERSVSTLKIQRTEQGDSAVYLCASSFWVFKNYGYTFGSGTRLTVV.

V usage is TRBV6-1 and J usage is TRBJ1-1; tentative D call: TRBD1 (5 bases). The germline V gene encodes CDR1 MNHNS and CDR2 SASEGT. This CDR3 is built from 14 residues. V shed 0 bases and J shed 6 bases, with 11 bases lying between them. The CDR3 reads CASSEARDFSEAFF. The CDR3 DNA follows: TGTGCCAGCAGTGAAGCTCGGGACTTTTCTGAAGCTTTCTTT.

The chain joins TRBV19 to TRBJ1-2; 8 bases align to TRBD1. The CDR3 sequence is 15 residues long. V lost 7 bases, J lost 2 bases, and 9 bases stayed unmatched. Germline V gene lookup returns CDR1 LNHDA and CDR2 SQIVND (reference sequence). The CDR3 bases are TGTGCCAGTACTCCAGACAGGGGTGCCAACTATGGCTACACCTTC. It codes for CASTPDRGANYGYTF.

V and J are TRBV10-1 and TRBJ2-2; D may be TRBD2 (6 bases). Trimming cost V 6 bases and J 5 bases, with 10 bases left between them. This CDR3 is 13 amino acids long. Per germline, CDR1 WNHNN and CDR2 SYGVQD (reference sequence). The CDR3 loop is CASRRGGTGELFF. The CDR3 DNA follows: TGCGCCAGCAGACGGGGAGGAACCGGGGAGCTGTTTTTT.